This TCR beta chain was identified during a study of early T cells in non-severe SARS-CoV-2 infection. Trimming pared 4 bases from V and 6 bases from J, leaving 7 bases between. CDR1 and CDR2 from the germline V gene are MGHDK and SYGVNS. The CDR3 is 11 residues long. At least ten counts were recorded for this clonotype. From the 5' RACE reads, TCRdb called clonotypes with MiXCR, one entry per CDR3 protein. The sample lists some 40,000 distinct CDR3 sequences, 5.3% occurring once. The clonotype was recovered from an adult who was a healthcare worker with PCR-confirmed SARS-CoV-2 infection or an uninfected control (not recorded which). What was sequenced was whole blood. The genes are TRBV25-1 and TRBJ2-7; no clear D. CDR3 sequence: CASSGAREQYF. DNA for the CDR3: TGTGCCAGCAGTGGAGCGCGCGAGCAGTACTTC.